One sample yielded the 3 T cell receptor beta chains listed below, sequenced in a study of shared clonotypes between healthy human individuals. Repertoires were generated with immunoSEQ multiplex PCR, while TCRdb's copy carries only in-frame clones and drops some. This table has 2.5 million or so clones, 85% to 95% appearing once. The sample comprised naive CD4+ T cells sorted from blood. Subset given: CD45RA+ positively selected. These TCRs come from a man aged 18 to 29 in good health.

The V and J genes are TRBV7-2 and TRBJ2-7; D may be TRBD2 (5 bases). The CDR3 consists of 15 residues. The germline V gene encodes CDR1 SGHTA and CDR2 FQGNSA. The germline V and J ends were trimmed by 1 base and 3 bases, with 13 bases remaining between them. CDR3 protein: CASSLEAASGYEQYF. The CDR3 coding sequence is TGTGCCAGCAGCTTAGAAGCCGCAAGCGGCTACGAGCAGTACTTC.

This sequence joins TRBV7-3 and TRBJ1-1; the D is unclear. Germline CDR1 SGHTA, CDR2 FQGTGA. CDR3 length: 14 residues. Trimming stripped 2 bases from V and 1 base from J, with 8 bases between. The CDR3 coding sequence is TGTGCCAGCAGCTTAGGGGAGAGGAACACTGAAGCTTTCTTT. This encodes CASSLGERNTEAFF.

The chain uses TRBV30 and TRBJ1-1; D is unclear. Germline CDR1 and CDR2: GTSNPN and SVGIG (reference sequence). The CDR3 has 13 residues. Trimming took 4 bases from V and 0 from J, leaving 9 bases between them. CDR3 region: CAWIATLNTEAFF. DNA for the CDR3: TGTGCCTGGATCGCGACACTGAACACTGAAGCTTTCTTT.